Shown below are 24 T cell receptor beta chains from a single sample sequenced in a study of cytomegalovirus exposure and HLA in healthy donors. Vbeta (60) and Jbeta (13) primers were used in the PCR. The method was immunoSEQ multiplex PCR; TCRdb's version includes in-frame clones alone and lacks a portion of them. The sample lists some 180,000 clones, approximately 70% occurring once. Specimen: PBMCs. The origin of the receptors is a woman aged 25-40 years in good health and CMV-seronegative.

This chain joins TRBV7-8 and TRBJ1-5; D perhaps matches TRBD1 (6 bases). This CDR3 has 15 residues. Per the germline V gene, CDR1 is SGHVS and CDR2 is FQNEAQ. V was pared by 6 bases and J by 1 base, with 13 bases between. CDR3 nucleotide sequence: TGTGCCAGCAGTCAAAACAGGGTGAGCAATCAGCCCCAGCATTTT. Translation: CASSQNRVSNQPQHF.

V and J are TRBV7-9 and TRBJ2-7; tentative D call: TRBD2 (6 bases). Trimming cost V 0 bases and J 4 bases, with 10 bases left between them. Looked up from germline, CDR1 is SEHNR and CDR2 is FQNEAQ (reference sequence). This CDR3 has 14 residues. The CDR3, as DNA: TGTGCCAGCAGCTTAGCGGCGGGAATGTACGAGCAGTACTTC. Its protein product is CASSLAAGMYEQYF.

This clone appeared a single time. This chain links TRBV5-1 with TRBJ2-7; 7 bases map to TRBD2. The CDR3 spans 15 residues. Germline trimming cut 0 bases from V and 3 bases from J; bases unmatched to any gene: 6. CDR1 and CDR2 (germline): SGHRS, YFSETQ. CDR3 loop: CASSLVGGIGYEQYF. The CDR3 bases are TGCGCCAGCAGCTTGGTGGGGGGGATAGGCTACGAGCAGTACTTC.

This rearrangement joins TRBV27 to TRBJ2-7; tentative D call: TRBD2 (5 bases). V was shortened by 2 bases and J by 0 bases, with 8 bases between the two germline ends. Per the germline V gene, CDR1 is MNHEY and CDR2 is SMNVEV (reference sequence). This CDR3 region has 14 residues. As DNA, the CDR3 is TGTGCCAGCAGTTTACGAGGGTTCTCCTACGAGCAGTACTTC. The encoded protein is CASSLRGFSYEQYF.

V is TRBV5-6 and J is TRBJ2-2; a weak D match, TRBD2 (5 bases). The germline V gene has CDR1 SGHDT and CDR2 YYEEEE. This CDR3 contains 15 residues. V was cut by 0 bases and J by 6 bases, with 12 bases left in between. The DNA for the CDR3 is TGTGCCAGCAGCTTGGGCGCACGGGGTCCCGGGGAGCTGTTTTTT. Protein: CASSLGARGPGELFF.

The CDR3 DNA reads as TGCGCCAGCAGCCCCGGACAGGGGGATGGCTACACCTTC. It specifies CASSPGQGDGYTF. The V call is TRBV5-1, the J call TRBJ1-2, with 10 bases identical to TRBD1. This CDR3 contains 13 residues. V shed 4 bases and J 6 bases; nucleotides not matched to a gene: 3. Germline lookup yields CDR1 SGHRS and CDR2 YFSETQ.

This clone was counted only a few times. V usage is TRBV4-1 and J usage is TRBJ2-7, with D maybe TRBD1 (6 bases). Trimming pared 3 bases from V and 0 bases from J, leaving 9 bases between. This CDR3 comprises 14 residues. Germline V gene lookup returns CDR1 MGHRA and CDR2 YSYEKL. The CDR3 loop reads CASSHPDSSYEQYF. The CDR3 bases are TGCGCCAGCAGCCACCCGGACAGCTCCTACGAGCAGTACTTC.

The rearrangement joins TRBV19 to TRBJ1-6; 9 bases match TRBD1. This CDR3 region has 14 residues. V lost 5 bases and J lost 7; bases outside the gene matches: 3. Germline V gene sequence: CDR1 LNHDA, CDR2 SQIVND (reference sequence). The CDR3 loop is CASSYGTGNSPLHF. As DNA, the CDR3 is TGTGCCAGTAGTTATGGGACAGGGAATTCACCCCTCCACTTT.

The rearrangement links TRBV6-1 to TRBJ2-2, with 7 bases identical to TRBD1. Germline CDR1 and CDR2: MNHNS and SASEGT. Trimming at V came to 5 bases and at J to 7 bases, leaving 4 bases not matched to a gene. CDR3 length: 13 amino acids. In nucleotides, the CDR3 is TGTGCCAGCAGTCCCCACAGGGGCGGGGAGCTGTTTTTT. Encoded protein: CASSPHRGGELFF.

The chain recombines TRBV9 with TRBJ2-7, with 8 positions matching TRBD2. Trimming took 3 bases from V and 0 from J; bases not matched to a gene: 8. The germline V gene encodes CDR1 SGDLS and CDR2 YYNGEE. The CDR3 spans 16 residues. The CDR3, as DNA: TGTGCCAGCAGCGCGCGTAGCGGGGTCCGCTCCTACGAGCAGTACTTC. It specifies CASSARSGVRSYEQYF.

The chain is built from TRBV6-5 and TRBJ2-7; perhaps TRBD2 as D (6 bases). The germline V and J ends were trimmed by 7 bases and 0 bases, with 16 bases remaining between them. The CDR3 is 15 amino acids. CDR1 and CDR2 from the germline V gene are MNHEY and SVGAGI. The CDR3 region has the DNA TGTGCCAGCAACCGACTACCCGGGAGCTCCTACGAGCAGTACTTC. As protein: CASNRLPGSSYEQYF.

This clone was observed a few times. The CDR3 loop reads CASSLLHTGGNEQFF. The DNA of the CDR3 is TGTGCCAGCAGCCTACTACATACAGGGGGCAATGAGCAGTTCTTC. This rearrangement joins TRBV14 to TRBJ2-1; 8 bases are shared with TRBD1. The CDR3 has 15 residues. The V and J ends lost 4 bases and 6 bases, in that order; junction bases with no gene match: 8. Germline values: CDR1 SGHDN, CDR2 FVKESK.

The chain is built from TRBV7-3 and TRBJ1-1; D is possibly TRBD1 (6 bases). The germline gives CDR1 SGHTA, CDR2 FQGTGA. V was cut by 8 bases and J by 4 bases, with 17 bases left in between. CDR3 length: 14 residues. DNA of the CDR3: TGTGCCAGCGGACACCAGGGGCGCAGCACTGAAGCTTTCTTT. This sequence encodes CASGHQGRSTEAFF.

V gene TRBV18 combines with J gene TRBJ2-7, with D maybe TRBD2 (5 bases). The CDR3 length is 13 residues. With 1 base removed from V and 2 bases from J, the gap between germline ends came to 6 bases. Looked up from germline, CDR1 is KGHSH and CDR2 is LQKENI. This chain's CDR3 is CASSPQEAYEQYF. CDR3 coding DNA: TGTGCCAGCTCACCACAGGAGGCCTACGAGCAGTACTTC.

J is TRBJ2-5 and V is TRBV5-1; 12 bases are a match to TRBD2. Per the germline V gene, CDR1 is SGHRS and CDR2 is YFSETQ. The CDR3 length is 12 residues. The ends lost 7 bases at V and 5 bases at J; junction bases unmatched: 0. CDR3 bases: TGCGCCAGCGGGACTAGCGGGGAGACCCAGTACTTC. Translation: CASGTSGETQYF.

The chain uses TRBV10-1 and TRBJ2-7; 7 positions agree with TRBD1. The CDR3 runs 16 residues. After removal of 9 bases from V and 3 bases from J, the junction contained 17 bases not matched to a gene. Germline values: CDR1 WNHNN, CDR2 SYGVQD (reference sequence). CDR3 protein: CARDGTAGWVIYEQYF. The CDR3 nucleotides read TGCGCCAGAGACGGGACAGCAGGGTGGGTGATCTACGAGCAGTACTTC.

V is TRBV5-4 and J is TRBJ2-1, with 11 bases that match TRBD2. The CDR3 consists of 16 residues. Per the germline V gene, CDR1 is SGHNT and CDR2 is YYREEE (reference sequence). Trimming took 4 bases from V and 3 from J; bases not matched to a gene: 6. The CDR3 coding sequence is TGTGCCAGCAGCCGACCGGGACTAGCGGACTACAATGAGCAGTTCTTC. Amino acids: CASSRPGLADYNEQFF.

V gene TRBV27 combines with J gene TRBJ2-3; tentatively, D is TRBD2 (5 bases). The V end was cut by 6 bases, the J end by 2 bases, with 21 bases between. The CDR3 runs to 17 residues. Germline V CDR1 and CDR2: MNHEY, SMNVEV (reference sequence). This CDR3 reads CASSPRTSSYSTDTQYF. CDR3 DNA: TGTGCCAGCAGCCCCCGGACTTCTTCCTATTCCACAGATACGCAGTATTTT.

The chain recombines TRBV5-5 with TRBJ1-1, with D possibly being TRBD1 (6 bases). Germline assignment: CDR1 SGHKS and CDR2 YYEKEE (reference sequence). V gave up 5 bases and J gave up 14 bases, with 16 bases separating them. The CDR3 has 11 residues. The DNA for the CDR3 is TGTGCCAGCAGTCCCGGGGGGCCAGGATTCTTT. Its protein product is CASSPGGPGFF.

The CDR3 sequence is CASSLDRGEQYF. The CDR3 DNA reads as TGCGCCAGCAGCCTGGACAGGGGCGAGCAGTACTTC. The chain joins TRBV5-1 to TRBJ2-5; 9 positions match TRBD1. The closer fit of TRBJ2-7 to the DNA end suggests the J call may be wrong. This CDR3 contains 12 residues. CDR1 and CDR2 (germline): SGHRS, YFSETQ.

This clone was counted a few times. The chain is built from TRBV6-6 and TRBJ1-1, with D possibly TRBD1 on 5 matching bases. The CDR3 is made up of 14 amino acids. V gave up 6 bases and J gave up 6 bases, with 17 bases separating them. Germline lookup yields CDR1 MNHNY and CDR2 SVGAGI (reference sequence). The CDR3 bases are TGTGCCAGCAGCGACCAGACGGGGGGAGCTGAAGCTTTCTTT. This sequence encodes CASSDQTGGAEAFF.

V gene TRBV5-6 combines with J gene TRBJ2-1; the D gene is possibly TRBD1 (6 bases). The CDR3 covers 15 residues. Germline V lookup: CDR1 SGHDT, CDR2 YYEEEE. V gave up 4 bases and J gave up 8 bases, with 19 bases separating them. The DNA for the CDR3 is TGTGCCAGCAGCCATACCCCAGGGGATCGAGATGAGCAGTTCTTC. This codes for CASSHTPGDRDEQFF.

This rearrangement joins TRBV6-1 to TRBJ1-4, with D maybe TRBD1 (5 bases). Trimming removed 2 bases from V and 5 bases from J, with 12 bases in between. CDR3 length: 15 amino acids. Germline V gene sequence: CDR1 MNHNS, CDR2 SASEGT. CDR3 sequence: CASSERPGINEKLFF. The CDR3 nucleotides read TGTGCCAGCAGTGAAAGGCCAGGGATAAATGAAAAACTGTTTTTT.

The J gene is TRBJ2-5, the V gene TRBV19; 9 bases are shared with TRBD1. There are 14 residues in the CDR3. The V gene end was trimmed by 5 bases and the J gene end by 1 base; junction bases not matched to a gene: 2. Germline loops: CDR1 LNHDA, CDR2 SQIVND (reference sequence). This chain's CDR3 is CASSPDRGQETQYF. The CDR3 coding sequence is TGTGCCAGTAGTCCGGACAGGGGCCAAGAGACCCAGTACTTC.